Listed below are T cell receptor beta chains from one sample, sequenced in a study of blood T cell repertoires in COVID-19. Sequencing was performed with immunoSEQ multiplex PCR; in TCRdb, only in-frame clones are kept and a portion is missing. The table includes about 230,000 clones, approximately 85% detected once. The sample comprised peripheral blood. Every receptor here comes from a man aged 50 to 60 with COVID-19, enrolled during active disease. The CDR3 runs from the conserved cysteine through the conserved F or W. A D gene is named only where the DNA matches it firmly. Rows give clone size only sometimes, using once, few, many, or a class for an expanded clone.

D gene,V gene,J gene,clone size,CDR3 DNA,CDR3 protein
TRBD2,TRBV30,TRBJ2-5,.,TGTGCCTGGAGTGTACTCCCCCTATTCCTAGCGGGGGGGGGAGGGGAGACCCAGTACTTC,CAWSVLPLFLAGGGGETQYF
.,TRBV11-1,TRBJ1-6,.,TGTGCCAGCAGCCACACTGGACAGCACCATTCACCCCTCCACTTT,CASSHTGQHHSPLHF
TRBD1,TRBV2,TRBJ1-1,.,TGTGCCAGCGCGGGACAGGGTATCTGGGGCACTGAAGCTTTCTTT,CASAGQGIWGTEAFF
.,TRBV4-3,TRBJ1-3,few,TGCGCCAGCAGCCTAGCGGGGGGCGTACGGAACACCATATATTTT,CASSLAGGVRNTIYF
.,TRBV19,TRBJ1-5,.,TGTGCCAGTAGTATAGATCTCATTCGGCAGCCCCAGCATTTT,CASSIDLIRQPQHF
.,TRBV9,TRBJ2-3,.,TGTGCCAGCAGCGTGGGACAATACTTCAGCACAGATACGCAGTATTTT,CASSVGQYFSTDTQYF
.,TRBV27,TRBJ1-3,.,TGTGCCAGCAGCACCGGGAGCTCTGGAAACACCATATATTTT,CASSTGSSGNTIYF
.,TRBV5-1,TRBJ1-4,.,TGCGCCAGCAGCTTGGCTCATCCAGGGAATGAAAAACTGTTTTTT,CASSLAHPGNEKLFF
TRBD2,TRBV4-1,TRBJ2-1,.,TGCGCCAGCAGCCAAGGGACTAGCGGGATTCGAGGGGGTGAGCAGTTCTTC,CASSQGTSGIRGGEQFF
TRBD2,TRBV3-1/TRBV3-2,TRBJ2-1,.,TGTGCCAGCAGCCTAAGCGGGGGGATCTACAATGAGCAGTTCTTC,CASSLSGGIYNEQFF
TRBD1,TRBV4-1,TRBJ2-1,.,TGCGCCAGCAGCCTGGACAGGGGTCTTGAGCAGTTCTTC,CASSLDRGLEQFF
TRBD2,TRBV19,TRBJ2-1,.,TGTGCCAGTAGTCTGGGGACTAGCGGGCCCCAGGTCTTC,CASSLGTSGPQVF
.,TRBV28,TRBJ1-3,.,TGTGCCAGCAGCCCACTCCGAAACACCATATATTTT,CASSPLRNTIYF
.,TRBV10-1,TRBJ2-1,few,TGCGCCAGCAGTGATGAGGGAAATGAGCAGTTCTTC,CASSDEGNEQFF
TRBD2,TRBV18,TRBJ2-5,.,TGTGCCAGCTCACCAGTGCGGGGGGGTCAAGAGACCCAGTACTTC,CASSPVRGGQETQYF
TRBD1,TRBV4-1,TRBJ1-2,.,TGCGCCAGCAGTCTGACGACGGGGACAGGGGGCGGTGGCTACACCTTC,CASSLTTGTGGGGYTF
.,TRBV7-6,TRBJ2-7,.,TGTGCCAGCAGCTTAACGTTCCTCAAGAGCGAGCAGTACTTC,CASSLTFLKSEQYF
.,TRBV27,TRBJ2-1,.,TGTGCCAGCAAAAGGAGCTCCTACAATGAGCAGTTCTTC,CASKRSSYNEQFF
TRBD1,TRBV7-2,TRBJ1-2,.,TGTGCCAGCAGCCAAGGGACAGCCAACTATGGCTACACCTTC,CASSQGTANYGYTF
.,TRBV10-1,TRBJ2-1,.,TGCGCCAGCAGTGAAGGGGCAGGGTATGTACGGCAGTTCTTC,CASSEGAGYVRQFF
TRBD2,TRBV7-6,TRBJ2-3,.,TGTGCCAGCAGCTTCGCGGGGGAGGCTCTTCAGGGCACAGATACGCAGTATTTT,CASSFAGEALQGTDTQYF
TRBD2,TRBV7-2,TRBJ2-1,.,TGTGCCAGCAGCCCCTTAGCGGGGCGATACAATGAGCAGTTCTTC,CASSPLAGRYNEQFF
.,TRBV5-1,TRBJ2-7,once,TGCGCCAGCAGCTTGGGCGCAGGGATCTACGAGCAGTACTTC,CASSLGAGIYEQYF